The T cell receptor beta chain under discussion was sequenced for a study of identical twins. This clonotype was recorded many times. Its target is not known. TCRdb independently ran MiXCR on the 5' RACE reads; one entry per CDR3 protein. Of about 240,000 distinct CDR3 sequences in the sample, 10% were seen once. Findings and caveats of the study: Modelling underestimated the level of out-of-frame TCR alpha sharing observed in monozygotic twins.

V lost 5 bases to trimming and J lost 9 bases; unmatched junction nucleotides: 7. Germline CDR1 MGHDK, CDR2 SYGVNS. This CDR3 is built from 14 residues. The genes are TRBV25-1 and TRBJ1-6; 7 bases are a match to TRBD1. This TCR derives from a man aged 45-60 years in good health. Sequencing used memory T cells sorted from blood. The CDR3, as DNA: TGTGCCAGCAGTAAGACAGGGCGGGGTTCACCCCTCCACTTT. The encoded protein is CASSKTGRGSPLHF.